What follows is one T cell receptor beta chain and its context. The antigen is not known. The CDR3 has 13 residues. Germline assignment: CDR1 SGHTA and CDR2 FQGTGA. With V trimmed by 5 bases and J by 7 bases, 4 bases remained unmatched. Here immunoSEQ multiplex PCR was the method, and the copy in TCRdb shows in-frame clones only, minus some. Of over 60,000 clones in the sample, about 94% were seen once. These data originate in a study of cytomegalovirus exposure and HLA in healthy donors. Study observations and caveats: The classifier reportedly diagnosed cytomegalovirus status with high sensitivity and specificity. TCR beta chains numbering more than 150 were designated cytomegalovirus-associated. In the 100 to 150 validation repertoires, roughly 94% of cluster scores exceeded 0, per a later analysis.

Sample: PBMCs. This clonotype was obtained from a man between 18 and 35 years old in good health and CMV-seropositive. The chain couples TRBV7-3 to TRBJ1-5; 8 bases fit TRBD1. The CDR3 is CASSAGQGQPQHF. The CDR3 bases are TGTGCCAGCAGCGCAGGACAGGGACAGCCCCAGCATTTT.